The clone carrying this T cell receptor beta chain was seen a single time. Blood libraries mostly used about 500 ng genomic DNA, six replicates each. Profiled with immunoSEQ multiplex PCR; TCRdb holds only in-frame clones, not every one. The repertoire has about 62,000 clones, roughly 84% of them found once; the top ten carry just over 2.5%. The record originates from a study of neoadjuvant anti-PD-1 for oral cavity cancer. V gave up 5 bases and J gave up 10 bases, with 17 bases separating them. CDR1 is MNHNS, CDR2 SASEGT, per germline. This CDR3 region has 14 residues. This clonotype was sampled from a person aged 40 to 85 with oral cavity squamous cell carcinoma. The genes are TRBV6-1 and TRBJ2-2; the D is unclear. The material sequenced was PBMCs, taken before nivolumab (anti-PD-1) treatment. CDR3 nucleotide sequence: TGTGCCAGCAGTCAGGTCTTCCGAGGAGCGGAGCTGTTTTTT. This sequence encodes CASSQVFRGAELFF.